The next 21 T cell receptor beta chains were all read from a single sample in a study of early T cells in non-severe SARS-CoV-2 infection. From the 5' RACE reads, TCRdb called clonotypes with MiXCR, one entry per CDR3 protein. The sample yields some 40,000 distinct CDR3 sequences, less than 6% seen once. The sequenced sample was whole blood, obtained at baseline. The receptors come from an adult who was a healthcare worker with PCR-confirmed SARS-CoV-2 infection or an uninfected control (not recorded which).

CDR3 sequence (DNA): TGTGCCAGCAGACCTCTCCGTTTAGATACGCAGTATTTT. It translates to CASRPLRLDTQYF. The V gene is TRBV11-2, the J gene TRBJ2-3; D uncertain. The CDR3 runs 13 residues. Deletions cut 6 bases from V and 5 bases from J, with 12 bases between. Per the germline V gene, CDR1 is SGHAT and CDR2 is FQNNGV. Full variable domain (rest looked up from reference TRBV11-2 and TRBJ2-3): EAGVAQSPRYKIIEKRQSVAFWCNPISGHATLYWYQQILGQGPKLLIQFQNNGVVDDSQLPKDRFSAERLKGVDSTLKIQPAKLEDSAVYLCASRPLRLDTQYFGPGTRLTVL.

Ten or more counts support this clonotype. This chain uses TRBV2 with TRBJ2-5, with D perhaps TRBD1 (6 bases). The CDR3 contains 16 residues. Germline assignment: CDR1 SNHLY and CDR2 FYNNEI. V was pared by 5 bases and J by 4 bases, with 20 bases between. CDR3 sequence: CASSLDRLSRGETQYF. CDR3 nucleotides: TGTGCCAGCAGTTTGGACAGACTCAGTAGGGGAGAGACCCAGTACTTC.

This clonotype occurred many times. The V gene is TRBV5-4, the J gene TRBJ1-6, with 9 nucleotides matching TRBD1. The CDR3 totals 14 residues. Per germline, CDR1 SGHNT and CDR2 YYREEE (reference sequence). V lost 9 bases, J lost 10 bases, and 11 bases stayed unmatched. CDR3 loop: CATRTGVNESPLHF. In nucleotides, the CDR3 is TGTGCCACCCGGACAGGGGTTAACGAGTCACCCCTCCACTTT.

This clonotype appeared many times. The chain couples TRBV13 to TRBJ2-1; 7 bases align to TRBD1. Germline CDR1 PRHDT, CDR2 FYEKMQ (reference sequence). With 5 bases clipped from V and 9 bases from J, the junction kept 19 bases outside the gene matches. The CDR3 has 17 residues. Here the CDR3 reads CASSRYPRIDREAEQFF. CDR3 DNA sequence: TGTGCCAGCAGCCGTTATCCCCGAATAGACAGGGAAGCTGAGCAGTTCTTC.

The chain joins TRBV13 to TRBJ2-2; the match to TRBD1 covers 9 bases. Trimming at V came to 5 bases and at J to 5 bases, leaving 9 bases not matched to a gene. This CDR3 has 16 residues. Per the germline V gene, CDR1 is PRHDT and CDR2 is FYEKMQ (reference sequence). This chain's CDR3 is CASSILQGARTGELFF. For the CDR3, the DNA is TGTGCCAGCAGCATCCTACAGGGGGCGCGGACCGGGGAGCTGTTTTTT.

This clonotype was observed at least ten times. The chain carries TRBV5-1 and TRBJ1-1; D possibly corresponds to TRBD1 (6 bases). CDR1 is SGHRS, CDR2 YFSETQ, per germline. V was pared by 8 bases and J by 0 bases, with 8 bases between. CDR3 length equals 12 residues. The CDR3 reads CARTGMNTEAFF. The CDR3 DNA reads TGCGCCAGAACAGGGATGAACACTGAAGCTTTCTTT.

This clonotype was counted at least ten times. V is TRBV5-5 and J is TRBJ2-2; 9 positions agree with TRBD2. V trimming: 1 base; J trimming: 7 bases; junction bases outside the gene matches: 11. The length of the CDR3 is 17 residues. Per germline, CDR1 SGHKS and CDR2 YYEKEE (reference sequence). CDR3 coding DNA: TGTGCCAGCAGCTTGTCCGGAACGGGACTAGCAGTCGGGGAGCTGTTTTTT. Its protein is CASSLSGTGLAVGELFF. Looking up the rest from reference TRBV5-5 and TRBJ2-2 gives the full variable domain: DAGVTQSPTHLIKTRGQQVTLRCSPISGHKSVSWYQQVLGQGPQFIFQYYEKEERGRGNFPDRFSARQFPNYSSELNVNALLLGDSALYLCASSLSGTGLAVGELFFGEGSRLTVL.

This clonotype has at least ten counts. DNA for the CDR3: TGCAGTGCTAGAGTCCAGTTAATATCCCGGTCACTAGCGGGAGATACGCAGTATTTT. This encodes CSARVQLISRSLAGDTQYF. The chain has TRBV20-1 and TRBJ2-3, with TRBD2 identical over 9 bases. The germline CDR1 and CDR2 sequences are DFQATT and SNEGSKA (reference sequence). The CDR3 runs to 19 residues. The V and J ends lost 1 base and 5 bases, in that order; junction bases with no gene match: 19.

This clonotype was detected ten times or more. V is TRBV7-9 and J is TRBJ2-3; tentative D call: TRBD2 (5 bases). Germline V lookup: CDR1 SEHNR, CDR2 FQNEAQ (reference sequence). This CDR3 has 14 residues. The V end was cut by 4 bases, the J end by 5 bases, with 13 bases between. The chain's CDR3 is CASSSSWGVDTQYF. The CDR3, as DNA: TGTGCCAGCAGCTCCTCCTGGGGAGTAGATACGCAGTATTTT.

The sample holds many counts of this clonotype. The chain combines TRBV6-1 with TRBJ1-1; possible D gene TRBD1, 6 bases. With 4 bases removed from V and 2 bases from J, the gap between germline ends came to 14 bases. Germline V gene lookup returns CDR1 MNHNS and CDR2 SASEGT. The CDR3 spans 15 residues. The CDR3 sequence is CASSVLPRGNTEAFF. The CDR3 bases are TGTGCCAGCAGTGTCCTGCCCAGGGGAAACACTGAAGCTTTCTTT.

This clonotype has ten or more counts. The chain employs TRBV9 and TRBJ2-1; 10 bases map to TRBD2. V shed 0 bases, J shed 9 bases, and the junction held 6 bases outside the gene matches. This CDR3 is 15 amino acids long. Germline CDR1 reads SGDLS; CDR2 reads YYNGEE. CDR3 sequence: CASSVGAGGPSEQFF. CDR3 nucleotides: TGTGCCAGCAGCGTAGGAGCGGGGGGGCCTAGTGAGCAGTTCTTC.

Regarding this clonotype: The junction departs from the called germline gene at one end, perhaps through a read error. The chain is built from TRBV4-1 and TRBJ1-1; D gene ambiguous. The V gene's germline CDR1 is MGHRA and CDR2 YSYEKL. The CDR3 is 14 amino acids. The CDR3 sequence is CASSRPDLDTEAFF. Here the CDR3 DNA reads TGTGCCAGCAGCCGCCCGGATTTGGACACTGAAGCTTTCTTT.

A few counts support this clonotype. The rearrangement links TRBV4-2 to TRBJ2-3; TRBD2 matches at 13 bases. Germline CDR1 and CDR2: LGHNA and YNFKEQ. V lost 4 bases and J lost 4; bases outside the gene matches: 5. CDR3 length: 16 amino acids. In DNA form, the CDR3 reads TGTGCCAGCAGCCCAGGGACTAGCGGGGCCCCAGATACGCAGTATTTT. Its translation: CASSPGTSGAPDTQYF.

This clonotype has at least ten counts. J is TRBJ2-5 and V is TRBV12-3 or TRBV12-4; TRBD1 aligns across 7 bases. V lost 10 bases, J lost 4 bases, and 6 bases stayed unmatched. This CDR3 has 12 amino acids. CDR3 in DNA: TGTGCCACCAGGACAGGAGGAGAGACCCAGTACTTC. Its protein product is CATRTGGETQYF.

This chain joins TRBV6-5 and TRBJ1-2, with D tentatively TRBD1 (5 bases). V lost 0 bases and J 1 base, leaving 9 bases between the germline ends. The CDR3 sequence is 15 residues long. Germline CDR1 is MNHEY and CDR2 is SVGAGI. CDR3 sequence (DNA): TGTGCCAGCAGTTACTCGACAGACCGTAACTATGGCTACACCTTC. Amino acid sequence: CASSYSTDRNYGYTF.

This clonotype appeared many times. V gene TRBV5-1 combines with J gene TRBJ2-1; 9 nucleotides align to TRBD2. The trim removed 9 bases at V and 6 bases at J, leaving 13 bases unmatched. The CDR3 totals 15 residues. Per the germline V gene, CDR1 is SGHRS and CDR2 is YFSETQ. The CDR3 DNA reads TGCGCCAACCCACAGTGGCGGGAGGGCCCCAATGAGCAGTTCTTC. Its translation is CANPQWREGPNEQFF.

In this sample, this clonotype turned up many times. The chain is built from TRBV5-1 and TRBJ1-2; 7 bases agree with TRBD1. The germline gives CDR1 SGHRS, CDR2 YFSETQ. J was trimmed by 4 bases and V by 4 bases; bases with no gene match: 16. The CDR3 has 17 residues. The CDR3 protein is CASSAGLARQGGYGYTF. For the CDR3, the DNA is TGCGCCAGCAGCGCAGGACTTGCGAGACAGGGAGGCTATGGCTACACCTTC.

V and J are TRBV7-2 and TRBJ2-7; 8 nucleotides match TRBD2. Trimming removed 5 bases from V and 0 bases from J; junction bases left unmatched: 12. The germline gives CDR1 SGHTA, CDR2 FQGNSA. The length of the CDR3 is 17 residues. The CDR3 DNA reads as TGTGCCAGCAGCAATTCTCGCGGGAGGCTCCCCTCCTACGAGCAGTACTTC. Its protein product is CASSNSRGRLPSYEQYF.

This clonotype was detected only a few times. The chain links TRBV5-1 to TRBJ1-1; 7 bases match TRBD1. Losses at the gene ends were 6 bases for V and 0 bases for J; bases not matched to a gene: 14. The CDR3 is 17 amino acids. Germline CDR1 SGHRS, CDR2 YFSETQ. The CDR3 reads CASKDQGDPTMNTEAFF. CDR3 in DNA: TGCGCCAGCAAGGACCAGGGGGACCCGACCATGAACACTGAAGCTTTCTTT.

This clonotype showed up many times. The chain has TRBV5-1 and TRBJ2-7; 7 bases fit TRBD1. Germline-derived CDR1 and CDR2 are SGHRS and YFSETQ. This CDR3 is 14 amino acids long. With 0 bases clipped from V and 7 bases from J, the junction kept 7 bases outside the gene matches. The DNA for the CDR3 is TGCGCCAGCAGCTTGGGCCCTACAGGGGTTGAGCAGTACTTC. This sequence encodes CASSLGPTGVEQYF.

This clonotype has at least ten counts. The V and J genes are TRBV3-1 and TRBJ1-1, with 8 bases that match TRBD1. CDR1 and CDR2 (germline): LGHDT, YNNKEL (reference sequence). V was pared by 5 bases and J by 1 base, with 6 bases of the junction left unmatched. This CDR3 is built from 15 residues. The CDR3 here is CASSYLGQGNTEAFF. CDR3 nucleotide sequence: TGTGCCAGCAGCTACCTCGGACAGGGGAACACTGAAGCTTTCTTT.